This T cell receptor (beta chain) is drawn from a study of T-cell reconstitution after alpha-beta-depleted transplantation in children. The TCRbeta library incorporated unique molecular identifiers. TCRdb ran MiXCR on the PCR reads and lists one entry per CDR3 protein. This table has about 610,000 distinct CDR3 sequences, under 12% appearing once. Germline CDR1 reads LNHNV; CDR2 reads YYDKDF (reference sequence). The CDR3 loop spans 13 amino acids. Between the trimmed V and J ends, which lost 5 bases and 4 bases, there was a span of 11 bases. The chain is built from TRBV15 and TRBJ2-5; tentatively, D is TRBD1 (5 bases). The clonotype originates from a human donor who donated a stem cell graft to a child with acute myeloid leukemia. This material consisted of PBMCs from the stem cell graft donor, taken from the stem cell graft. For the CDR3, the DNA is TGTGCCACCAGCTCCAGACAGTCAGAGACCCAGTACTTC. Protein: CATSSRQSETQYF.